One sample yielded the 26 T cell receptor beta chains listed below, sequenced in a study of blood T cell repertoires in COVID-19. Sequencing was performed with immunoSEQ multiplex PCR; in TCRdb, only in-frame clones are kept and a portion is missing. Counted here are 430,000 or so clones, 70% to 90% occurring once; the ten biggest clones make up 0.8% to 1%. Input material: peripheral blood. The receptor set was obtained from a man in his late teens or twenties with COVID-19, enrolled during active disease.

V usage is TRBV6-5 and J usage is TRBJ1-2, with D perhaps matching TRBD1 (5 bases). V was trimmed by 0 bases and J by 4 bases, leaving 15 bases between them. From germline, CDR1 is MNHEY and CDR2 SVGAGI. CDR3 length: 16 amino acids. CDR3 nucleotide sequence: TGTGCCAGCAGTTACTCGGGAGGCGGAGGGGCCTATGGCTACACCTTC. Amino acids: CASSYSGGGGAYGYTF.

The chain couples TRBV13 to TRBJ2-5, with D tentatively TRBD2 (5 bases). Germline CDR1 and CDR2: PRHDT and FYEKMQ (reference sequence). V lost 1 base, J lost 0 bases, and 12 bases lay in between. The CDR3 totals 16 residues. The CDR3 DNA follows: TGTGCCAGCAGCTTAGCGGCGAGCGGAGACCAAGAGACCCAGTACTTC. Encoded protein: CASSLAASGDQETQYF. Full variable domain (rest looked up from reference TRBV13 and TRBJ2-5): AAGVIQSPRHLIKEKRETATLKCYPIPRHDTVYWYQQGPGQDPQFLISFYEKMQSDKGSIPDRFSAQQFSDYHSELNMSSLELGDSALYFCASSLAASGDQETQYFGPGTRLLVL.

CDR3 in DNA: TGTGCCACCAATGACAGGACAGGGGGCAATGAGCAGTTCTTC. This encodes CATNDRTGGNEQFF. This chain joins TRBV24-1 and TRBJ2-1, with 10 bases identical to TRBD1. CDR3 length: 14 amino acids. The germline gives CDR1 KGHDR, CDR2 SFDVKD. The V and J ends lost 8 bases and 6 bases, in that order; junction bases with no gene match: 6.

The V and J genes are TRBV7-3 and TRBJ2-2; 7 bases line up with TRBD2. The junction had 4 bases not matched to a gene; V was cut back by 4 bases and J by 2 bases. The germline gives CDR1 SGHTA, CDR2 FQGTGA. The CDR3 consists of 15 residues. The CDR3 loop reads CASSSLAVNTGELFF. CDR3 nucleotides: TGTGCCAGCAGCTCGCTAGCGGTTAACACCGGGGAGCTGTTTTTT.

The chain carries TRBV9 and TRBJ2-2; 11 bases are a match to TRBD2. The CDR3 spans 18 residues. V trimming: 0 bases; J trimming: 7 bases; junction bases outside the gene matches: 11. The germline CDR1 and CDR2 sequences are SGDLS and YYNGEE. The CDR3 DNA sequence: TGTGCCAGCAGCGTAGACGGAGTAGCGGGAGGGAGGAGCGGGGAGCTGTTTTTT. Protein product: CASSVDGVAGGRSGELFF.

The chain combines TRBV18 with TRBJ2-1; D may be TRBD1 (5 bases). V shed 4 bases and J shed 0 bases, with 10 bases lying between them. Germline CDR1 KGHSH, CDR2 LQKENI. The CDR3 spans 15 residues. CDR3 sequence: CASSLTVISYNEQFF. In nucleotides, the CDR3 is TGTGCCAGCTCACTGACAGTTATCTCCTACAATGAGCAGTTCTTC.

The genes are TRBV4-2 and TRBJ2-1, with D perhaps TRBD2 (6 bases). Per germline, CDR1 LGHNA and CDR2 YNFKEQ. This CDR3 has 16 amino acids. The V end lost 0 bases, the J end lost 9 bases, and 18 bases lay between the germline ends. In DNA, the CDR3 is TGTGCCAGCAGCCAAGATTACGGGACTCCCGGCAGTGAGCAGTTCTTC. This codes for CASSQDYGTPGSEQFF.

The chain couples TRBV11-3 to TRBJ2-3; no definite D call. V lost 0 bases and J lost 0, with 16 bases in between. This CDR3 has 18 residues. CDR1 SGHNT and CDR2 YENEEA come from the germline V gene. In DNA form, the CDR3 reads TGTGCCAGCAGCTTAGATTTTCCTGGCACTACTAGCACAGATACGCAGTATTTT. It encodes CASSLDFPGTTSTDTQYF.

The chain is built from TRBV3-1 (or the pseudogene TRBV3-2) and TRBJ2-5, with D unresolved. The germline V gene encodes CDR1 LGHDT and CDR2 YNNKEL (reference sequence). The CDR3 is made up of 12 amino acids. V lost 3 bases, J lost 4 bases, and 6 bases lay in between. The CDR3 DNA reads as TGTGCCAGCAGCCACCGTATAGAGACCCAGTACTTC. It encodes CASSHRIETQYF.

The chain links TRBV12-5 to TRBJ2-3; possibly TRBD1 for D (5 bases). V lost 0 bases, J lost 1 base, and 14 bases lay in between. The CDR3 runs to 17 residues. CDR1 is LGHNT and CDR2 is FRNRAP in the germline V gene. Here the CDR3 DNA reads TGTGCTAGTGGTTTGGTATTGGGCAGGGAAGGCACAGATACGCAGTATTTT. This codes for CASGLVLGREGTDTQYF.

This clone appeared a few times. This chain uses TRBV2 with TRBJ1-6; TRBD1 matches at 10 bases. This CDR3 has 15 residues. Germline V lookup: CDR1 SNHLY, CDR2 FYNNEI. V trimming: 6 bases; J trimming: 5 bases; junction bases outside the gene matches: 4. CDR3 nucleotide sequence: TGTGCCAGCAGGGCCGGGACAGGGGATAATTCACCCCTCCACTTT. This sequence encodes CASRAGTGDNSPLHF.

The rearrangement links TRBV6-5 to TRBJ2-3; TRBD2 matches at 13 bases. Germline loops: CDR1 MNHEY, CDR2 SVGAGI. V gave up 6 bases and J gave up 7 bases; unmatched junction bases: 7. The CDR3 extends over 15 amino acids. The CDR3 DNA follows: TGTGCCAGCAGCGCTACTAGCGGGGGGGCTTATACGCAGTATTTT. It encodes CASSATSGGAYTQYF.

V and J are TRBV29-1 and TRBJ1-1; possible D gene TRBD1, 5 bases. This CDR3 is 12 amino acids long. V gave up 2 bases and J gave up 6 bases, with 10 bases separating them. From germline, CDR1 is SQVTM and CDR2 ANQGSEA. The CDR3 sequence is CSVEIAGAEAFF. The CDR3 DNA follows: TGCAGCGTTGAAATCGCGGGGGCTGAAGCTTTCTTT.

The gene calls are TRBV9 and TRBJ2-5; 10 nucleotides match TRBD2. Trimming took 0 bases from V and 4 from J; bases not matched to a gene: 12. Germline V lookup: CDR1 SGDLS, CDR2 YYNGEE. The CDR3 contains 18 residues. CDR3 in DNA: TGTGCCAGCAGCGTAGACCCCTCTAGCGGGAGTATGATAGAGACCCAGTACTTC. Protein: CASSVDPSSGSMIETQYF.

The CDR3 loop reads CASSSPRLARMDTQYF. The CDR3 DNA reads as TGTGCCAGCAGCTCTCCGAGGTTAGCGAGGATGGATACGCAGTATTTT. The genes are TRBV7-8 and TRBJ2-3; weak D call: TRBD2 (5 bases). Looked up from germline, CDR1 is SGHVS and CDR2 is FQNEAQ. Trimming took off 4 bases at V and 6 bases at J, with 20 bases between the two ends. The length of the CDR3 is 16 residues.

The gene calls are TRBV19 and TRBJ2-2; 13 bases fit TRBD2. Germline V lookup: CDR1 LNHDA, CDR2 SQIVND (reference sequence). The V and J ends lost 6 bases and 4 bases, in that order; junction bases with no gene match: 11. This CDR3 spans 18 amino acids. CDR3 loop: CASRPLRTSGSGTGELFF. CDR3 coding DNA: TGTGCCAGTAGACCACTCCGGACTAGCGGGAGCGGCACCGGGGAGCTGTTTTTT.

The rearrangement joins TRBV27 to TRBJ1-6; D is ambiguous. Germline V gene data show CDR1 as MNHEY and CDR2 as SMNVEV (reference sequence). The CDR3 runs to 14 residues. Trimming took 5 bases from V and 4 from J, leaving 9 bases between them. Here the CDR3 reads CASSPRSYNSPLHF. For the CDR3, the DNA is TGTGCCAGCAGTCCTCGGTCATATAATTCACCCCTCCACTTT.

The chain has TRBV30 and TRBJ1-5, with no clear D. V was clipped by 1 base and J by 2 bases, with 12 bases between them. This CDR3 spans 15 amino acids. The germline V gene has CDR1 GTSNPN and CDR2 SVGIG (reference sequence). CDR3 sequence: CAWSGDLGGNQPQHF. In DNA form, the CDR3 reads TGTGCCTGGAGTGGCGACCTGGGAGGCAATCAGCCCCAGCATTTT.

V and J are TRBV7-9 and TRBJ1-1, with 7 bases that match TRBD1. After removal of 2 bases from V and 2 bases from J, the junction contained 5 bases not matched to a gene. Per germline, CDR1 SEHNR and CDR2 FQNEAQ (reference sequence). This CDR3 is built from 15 residues. This chain's CDR3 is CASSLLGQANTEAFF. The CDR3 nucleotides read TGTGCCAGCAGCTTACTAGGACAGGCTAACACTGAAGCTTTCTTT.

The J gene is TRBJ2-5, the V gene TRBV5-1, with 14 bases fitting TRBD2. Germline values: CDR1 SGHRS, CDR2 YFSETQ. The CDR3 extends over 19 amino acids. V lost 3 bases to trimming and J lost 1 base; unmatched junction nucleotides: 11. The CDR3 sequence is CASSSPGTSGRGTQETQYF. In DNA form, the CDR3 reads TGCGCCAGCAGCTCGCCCGGGACTAGCGGGAGAGGCACCCAAGAGACCCAGTACTTC.

The V gene is TRBV19, the J gene TRBJ2-3; 7 bases are a match to TRBD2. Germline V CDR1 and CDR2: LNHDA, SQIVND (reference sequence). This CDR3 has 15 residues. Losses at the gene ends were 3 bases for V and 4 bases for J; bases not matched to a gene: 7. The CDR3 nucleotides are TGTGCCAGTAGTATCGTCGCGGGAGTCGCAGATACGCAGTATTTT. Its translation is CASSIVAGVADTQYF.

The chain is built from TRBV20-1 and TRBJ1-1; D might be TRBD1 (5 bases). The V gene's germline CDR1 is DFQATT and CDR2 SNEGSKA (reference sequence). The CDR3 spans 11 residues. V was clipped by 3 bases and J by 5 bases, with 7 bases between them. For the CDR3, the DNA is TGCAGTGCTAGTAAGGGGACTGAAGCTTTCTTT. This codes for CSASKGTEAFF.

The rearrangement joins TRBV5-1 to TRBJ1-2; 10 nucleotides agree with TRBD1. The length of the CDR3 is 17 residues. The V gene end was trimmed by 3 bases and the J gene end by 8 bases; junction bases not matched to a gene: 16. Germline CDR1 and CDR2: SGHRS and YFSETQ. This CDR3 reads CASSSGTGAEEVEGYTF. CDR3 sequence (DNA): TGCGCCAGCAGCTCCGGGACAGGGGCTGAAGAGGTCGAGGGCTACACCTTC.

The chain is built from TRBV5-1 and TRBJ2-7; tentative D call: TRBD2 (5 bases). Trimming pared 4 bases from V and 5 bases from J, leaving 19 bases between. Germline V lookup: CDR1 SGHRS, CDR2 YFSETQ. The CDR3 runs 15 residues. CDR3 nucleotides: TGCGCCAGCAGCCAAAGAGCAACCGGGGTTCACGAGCAGTACTTC. Translating gives CASSQRATGVHEQYF.

The rearrangement joins TRBV5-6 to TRBJ1-5; D is undetermined. Germline V gene data show CDR1 as SGHDT and CDR2 as YYEEEE. Trimming cost V 2 bases and J 0 bases, with 9 bases left between them. The CDR3 runs to 15 residues. The CDR3 region has the DNA TGTGCCAGCAGCTTCCATCCTAATAGCAATCAGCCCCAGCATTTT. Protein sequence: CASSFHPNSNQPQHF.

The chain combines TRBV4-1 with TRBJ1-5; D call uncertain. The CDR3 extends over 16 amino acids. V was pared by 1 base and J by 3 bases, with 13 bases between. Looked up from germline, CDR1 is MGHRA and CDR2 is YSYEKL. The CDR3 DNA reads as TGCGCCAGCAGCCAAGGAGGCGAGTCCCCCAATCAGCCCCAGCATTTT. It yields the protein CASSQGGESPNQPQHF.